Shown below are 21 T cell receptor beta chains from a single sample sequenced in a study of shared clonotypes between healthy human individuals. Only in-frame clones appear in the TCRdb table, and some are missing; sequencing was by immunoSEQ multiplex PCR. The table records fewer than 1.6 million clones, 98% to 99% of them present only once. The sample comprised naive CD4+ T cells sorted from blood. The subset is: CD45RA+ positively selected. The source of these receptors is a man under 40 in good health.

This clone was seen once. This chain links TRBV19 with TRBJ2-6, with D unresolved. The CDR3 runs to 15 residues. CDR1 is LNHDA, CDR2 SQIVND, per germline (reference sequence). Trimming removed 5 bases from V and 0 bases from J, with 8 bases in between. CDR3 loop: CASSPINSGANVLTF. CDR3 sequence (DNA): TGTGCCAGTAGTCCGATTAACTCTGGGGCCAACGTCCTGACTTTC.

This clone was seen once. The chain links TRBV2 to TRBJ2-7; D is perhaps TRBD1 or TRBD2 (6 bases each). CDR3 length equals 16 residues. V was shortened by 3 bases and J by 2 bases, with 17 bases between the two germline ends. In germline, CDR1 is SNHLY, CDR2 FYNNEI. Written as DNA, the CDR3 is TGTGCCAGCAGTGACCCCAGGCGTAGGGGGGCCTACGAGCAGTACTTC. Translating gives CASSDPRRRGAYEQYF.

This chain links TRBV6-4 with TRBJ2-1, with D hard to call. This CDR3 spans 13 amino acids. The germline V gene has CDR1 MRHNA and CDR2 SNTAGT. With 0 bases removed from V and 3 bases from J, the gap between germline ends came to 3 bases. The CDR3 protein is CASSDSIYNEQFF. The CDR3 nucleotides read TGTGCCAGCAGTGACTCGATCTACAATGAGCAGTTCTTC.

J is TRBJ2-7 and V is TRBV5-1; no reliable D call. The V end lost 3 bases, the J end lost 3 bases, and 16 bases lay between the germline ends. Germline V CDR1 and CDR2: SGHRS, YFSETQ. This CDR3 has 15 residues. The CDR3 DNA sequence: TGCGCCAGCAGCTCAACGATGGTAGGACGCTACGAGCAGTACTTC. This encodes CASSSTMVGRYEQYF. Looking up the rest from reference TRBV5-1 and TRBJ2-7 gives the full variable domain: KAGVTQTPRYLIKTRGQQVTLSCSPISGHRSVSWYQQTPGQGLQFLFEYFSETQRNKGNFPGRFSGRQFSNSRSEMNVSTLELGDSALYLCASSSTMVGRYEQYFGPGTRLTVT.

This chain links TRBV5-1 with TRBJ2-3; 9 bases fit TRBD1. The CDR3 is 16 residues long. The J segment lost 2 bases and the V segment lost 4 bases, leaving 8 bases of the junction unmatched. CDR1 SGHRS and CDR2 YFSETQ come from the germline V gene. CDR3 bases: TGCGCCAGCAGCCGGGACAGGGTCGGGGACACAGATACGCAGTATTTT. Its protein product is CASSRDRVGDTDTQYF.

The chain joins TRBV9 to TRBJ2-1; 7 bases match TRBD2. The germline V gene has CDR1 SGDLS and CDR2 YYNGEE. V lost 0 bases, J lost 7 bases, and 10 bases stayed unmatched. The CDR3 is made up of 16 amino acids. The CDR3 is CASSVEGRAIGNEQFF. The DNA for the CDR3 is TGTGCCAGCAGCGTAGAGGGGAGGGCCATCGGTAATGAGCAGTTCTTC.

Written as DNA, the CDR3 is TGTGCCAGCAGCCGGACAGGGAATTACAATGAGCAGTTCTTC. This encodes CASSRTGNYNEQFF. V and J are TRBV7-9 and TRBJ2-1; 8 bases fit TRBD1. V was clipped by 5 bases and J by 4 bases; unmatched bases: 4. Germline lookup yields CDR1 SEHNR and CDR2 FQNEAQ (reference sequence). CDR3 length: 14 amino acids.

V is TRBV9 and J is TRBJ2-2, with 8 bases matching TRBD1. Germline loops: CDR1 SGDLS, CDR2 YYNGEE. The V and J ends lost 5 bases and 5 bases, in that order; junction bases with no gene match: 8. This CDR3 spans 15 amino acids. CDR3 loop: CASRGDRGGTGELFF. The CDR3 bases are TGTGCCAGCAGGGGCGACAGGGGCGGGACCGGGGAGCTGTTTTTT.

J is TRBJ1-3 and V is TRBV9, with 7 bases identical to TRBD1. The CDR3 has 16 residues. With 3 bases clipped from V and 0 bases from J, the junction kept 6 bases outside the gene matches. CDR1 and CDR2 from the germline V gene are SGDLS and YYNGEE. CDR3 DNA: TGTGCCAGCAGCGGACCCCAGGGGGGCTCTGGAAACACCATATATTTT. Translated, it gives CASSGPQGGSGNTIYF.

This CDR3 is CASSFREGGTDTQYF. The CDR3 DNA reads TGTGCCAGCAGCTTCAGGGAGGGAGGCACAGATACGCAGTATTTT. V is TRBV7-9 and J is TRBJ2-3, with 7 bases lining up with TRBD2. The V gene's germline CDR1 is SEHNR and CDR2 FQNEAQ (reference sequence). This CDR3 has 15 residues. The ends lost 3 bases at V and 1 base at J; junction bases unmatched: 4.

This clone was observed a handful of times. The rearrangement joins TRBV7-9 to TRBJ1-1; D uncertain. With 3 bases removed from V and 0 bases from J, the gap between germline ends came to 5 bases. The germline V gene encodes CDR1 SEHNR and CDR2 FQNEAQ (reference sequence). The CDR3 covers 13 residues. CDR3 amino acids: CASSFGLNTEAFF. DNA of the CDR3: TGTGCCAGCAGCTTCGGCTTGAACACTGAAGCTTTCTTT.

The chain is built from TRBV11-3 and TRBJ2-3, with 10 positions matching TRBD2. Looked up from germline, CDR1 is SGHNT and CDR2 is YENEEA. V dropped 2 bases and J dropped 4; count of bases not matched to a gene: 6. This CDR3 spans 16 amino acids. CDR3: CASSLRLAGVADTQYF. In nucleotides, the CDR3 is TGTGCCAGCAGCTTACGCCTAGCGGGAGTTGCAGATACGCAGTATTTT.

The V and J genes are TRBV10-3 and TRBJ2-3; 10 bases are shared with TRBD2. CDR1 is ENHRY and CDR2 is SYGVKD in the germline V gene. The V and J ends lost 4 bases and 0 bases, in that order; junction bases with no gene match: 7. This CDR3 has 17 residues. CDR3 in amino acids: CAISAASGLASTDTQYF. CDR3 DNA: TGTGCCATCAGTGCCGCCTCGGGACTAGCGAGCACAGATACGCAGTATTTT.

CDR3 sequence reads: CASRQGAWNTGELFF. The CDR3 DNA is TGTGCCAGTAGACAGGGGGCGTGGAACACCGGGGAGCTGTTTTTT. The chain couples TRBV19 to TRBJ2-2; 9 bases are shared with TRBD1. The CDR3 has 15 amino acids. With V trimmed by 6 bases and J by 1 base, 3 bases remained unmatched. Germline V gene lookup returns CDR1 LNHDA and CDR2 SQIVND (reference sequence).

This clone was picked up one time. The rearrangement uses TRBV18 and TRBJ2-2, with 8 bases aligning to TRBD1. In germline, CDR1 is KGHSH, CDR2 LQKENI. Trimming at V came to 1 base and at J to 0 bases, leaving 7 bases not matched to a gene. The CDR3 covers 18 residues. In DNA, the CDR3 is TGTGCCAGCTCACCACGAAACTTACAGGGGGCGAACACCGGGGAGCTGTTTTTT. This encodes CASSPRNLQGANTGELFF.

CDR3 coding DNA: TGTGCCAGCAGTTGGACCGGGAATAGATTAGCGGGAGCAACAGATACGCAGTATTTT. Translation gives CASSWTGNRLAGATDTQYF. The chain is built from TRBV28 and TRBJ2-3; 9 positions match TRBD2. This CDR3 has 19 amino acids. V lost 4 bases, J lost 3 bases, and 17 bases stayed unmatched. Per germline, CDR1 MDHEN and CDR2 SYDVKM.

This sequence joins TRBV7-9 and TRBJ1-2, with 7 positions matching TRBD1. Germline lookup yields CDR1 SEHNR and CDR2 FQNEAQ (reference sequence). J lost 4 bases, V lost 5 bases, and 7 bases had no gene match. The CDR3 runs 14 residues. The CDR3 here is CASSQGQASYGYTF. CDR3 coding DNA: TGTGCCAGCAGCCAAGGACAGGCGAGCTATGGCTACACCTTC.

This CDR3 is CASRRTGGASYEQYF. CDR3 DNA: TGTGCCAGCAGGCGTACAGGGGGCGCTTCTTACGAGCAGTACTTC. This chain joins TRBV5-8 and TRBJ2-7; 9 positions agree with TRBD1. The CDR3 covers 15 residues. Trimming removed 5 bases from V and 4 bases from J; junction bases left unmatched: 10. Germline CDR1 reads SGHTS; CDR2 reads YDEGEE. The complete variable domain, with remaining parts taken from reference TRBV5-8 and TRBJ2-7, reads EAGVTQSPTHLIKTRGQQATLRCSPISGHTSVYWYQQALGLGLQFLLWYDEGEERNRGNFPPRFSGRQFPNYSSELNVNALELEDSALYLCASRRTGGASYEQYFGPGTRLTVT.

The chain uses TRBV11-3 and TRBJ2-1; possibly TRBD2 for D (5 bases). Germline lookup yields CDR1 SGHNT and CDR2 YENEEA. The CDR3 has 17 amino acids. With 0 bases removed from V and 2 bases from J, the gap between germline ends came to 14 bases. CDR3 coding DNA: TGTGCCAGCAGCTTAGATAATTCTGGACTTCCCTACAATGAGCAGTTCTTC. It yields the protein CASSLDNSGLPYNEQFF. The complete variable domain, with remaining parts taken from reference TRBV11-3 and TRBJ2-1, reads EAGVVQSPRYKIIEKKQPVAFWCNPISGHNTLYWYLQNLGQGPELLIRYENEEAVDDSQLPKDRFSAERLKGVDSTLKIQPAELGDSAVYLCASSLDNSGLPYNEQFFGPGTRLTVL.

J is TRBJ2-2 and V is TRBV28, with D possibly matching TRBD1 (6 bases). Germline V gives CDR1 MDHEN, CDR2 SYDVKM. The CDR3 runs 13 residues. V lost 8 bases and J lost 1, with 8 bases in between. The CDR3 region has the DNA TGTGCCAGCGGGACACTGAACACCGGGGAGCTGTTTTTT. Translating gives CASGTLNTGELFF.

The chain uses TRBV28 and TRBJ1-1, with TRBD1 matching 9 bases. CDR1 is MDHEN, CDR2 SYDVKM, per germline. The CDR3 length is 15 residues. Trimming cost V 6 bases and J 4 bases; bases outside gene matches: 9. Here the CDR3 reads CASSPGDREGTEAFF. CDR3 bases: TGTGCCAGCAGCCCTGGGGACAGGGAAGGCACTGAAGCTTTCTTT.